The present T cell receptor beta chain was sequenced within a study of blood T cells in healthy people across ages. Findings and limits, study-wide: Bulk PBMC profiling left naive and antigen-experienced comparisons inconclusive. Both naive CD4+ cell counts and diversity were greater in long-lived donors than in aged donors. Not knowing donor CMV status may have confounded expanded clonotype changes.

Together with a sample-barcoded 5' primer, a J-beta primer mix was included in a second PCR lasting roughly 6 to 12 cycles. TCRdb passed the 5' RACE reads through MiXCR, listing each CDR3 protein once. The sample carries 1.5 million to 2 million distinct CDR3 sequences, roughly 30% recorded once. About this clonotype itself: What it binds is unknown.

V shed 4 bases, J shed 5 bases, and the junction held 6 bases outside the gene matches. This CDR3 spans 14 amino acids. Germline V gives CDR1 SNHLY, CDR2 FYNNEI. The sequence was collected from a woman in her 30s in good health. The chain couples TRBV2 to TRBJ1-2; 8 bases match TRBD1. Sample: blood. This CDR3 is CASSARTGPYGYTF. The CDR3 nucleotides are TGTGCCAGCAGTGCCCGGACAGGGCCTTATGGCTACACCTTC. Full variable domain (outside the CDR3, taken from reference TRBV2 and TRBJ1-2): EPEVTQTPSHQVTQMGQEVILRCVPISNHLYFYWYRQILGQKVEFLVSFYNNEISEKSEIFDDQFSVERPDGSNFTLKIRSTKLEDSAMYFCASSARTGPYGYTFGSGTRLTVV.